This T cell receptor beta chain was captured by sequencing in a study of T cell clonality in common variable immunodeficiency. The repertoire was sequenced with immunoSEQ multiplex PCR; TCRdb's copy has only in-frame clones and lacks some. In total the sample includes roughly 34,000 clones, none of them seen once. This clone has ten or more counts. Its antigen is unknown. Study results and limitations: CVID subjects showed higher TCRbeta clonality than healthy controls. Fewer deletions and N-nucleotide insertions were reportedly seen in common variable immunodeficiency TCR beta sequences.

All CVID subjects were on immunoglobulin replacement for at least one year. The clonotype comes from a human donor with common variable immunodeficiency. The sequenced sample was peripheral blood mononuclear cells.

The CDR3: CASSLTLAVNEQFF. CDR3 DNA, as far as it was read: TGTGCCAGCAGCTTGACACTAGCGGTCAATGAG. The chain has TRBV5-6 and TRBJ2-1; 8 bases align to TRBD2. The CDR3 goes on 3 residues after the read ends, and that part is filled in from the germline J gene. Germline CDR1 SGHDT, CDR2 YYEEEE. CDR3 size: 14 residues. The junction had 3 bases not matched to a gene; V was cut back by 1 base and J by 6 bases.